What follows are 22 T cell receptor beta chains derived from one specimen sequenced in a study of control samples from healthy donors and cancer patients. Clones were sequenced by immunoSEQ multiplex PCR, and TCRdb holds only the in-frame ones, with some missing. This sample has approximately 76,000 clones, with about 79% found just once. Input material: PBMCs. The receptors were gathered from a man between 60 and 75 years old with head and neck cancer.

The chain carries TRBV6-1 and TRBJ1-1, with D maybe TRBD1 (5 bases). Between the trimmed V and J ends, which lost 2 bases and 1 base, there was a span of 11 bases. The germline V gene encodes CDR1 MNHNS and CDR2 SASEGT. The CDR3 totals 15 residues. The CDR3 loop is CASSERGVKNTEAFF. The CDR3 bases are TGTGCCAGCAGTGAAAGAGGGGTCAAGAACACTGAAGCTTTCTTT.

The count of this clone is one. The V call is TRBV5-5, the J call TRBJ1-2; the D gene is possibly TRBD1 (5 bases). Germline lookup yields CDR1 SGHKS and CDR2 YYEKEE (reference sequence). Between the trimmed V and J ends, which lost 7 bases and 3 bases, there was a span of 19 bases. The CDR3 consists of 15 residues. CDR3 sequence: CASQRVGGGDYGYTF. DNA of the CDR3: TGTGCCAGCCAACGGGTGGGGGGTGGCGACTATGGCTACACCTTC.

The chain is built from TRBV20-1 and TRBJ2-3; TRBD2 agrees at 7 bases. In germline, CDR1 is DFQATT, CDR2 SNEGSKA (reference sequence). After removal of 3 bases from V and 2 bases from J, the junction contained 5 bases not matched to a gene. The CDR3 runs 14 residues. The CDR3 DNA reads as TGCAGTGCTAGTGGCCTAGCGGTCACAGATACGCAGTATTTT. The encoded protein is CSASGLAVTDTQYF.

This chain links TRBV15 with TRBJ1-5; D gene unclear. The CDR3 has 15 residues. V was cut by 8 bases and J by 3 bases, with 17 bases left in between. CDR1 is LNHNV, CDR2 YYDKDF, per germline (reference sequence). The CDR3 sequence: CATLLPAAPNQPQHF. The CDR3 coding sequence is TGTGCCACCCTCCTCCCAGCCGCACCCAATCAGCCCCAGCATTTT.

This clone was observed a single time. This chain joins TRBV18 and TRBJ2-3, with 7 positions matching TRBD1. V dropped 6 bases and J dropped 4; count of bases not matched to a gene: 10. The CDR3 loop spans 15 amino acids. CDR1 and CDR2 (germline): KGHSH, LQKENI. The CDR3 reads CASSPPGQRADTQYF. The CDR3 coding sequence is TGTGCCAGCTCCCCGCCGGGACAGAGGGCAGATACGCAGTATTTT.

In nucleotides, the CDR3 is TGTGCCAGCAGCTTGGGGGACAGGTACCAAGAGACCCAGTACTTC. Its translation is CASSLGDRYQETQYF. This rearrangement joins TRBV11-2 to TRBJ2-5; 8 bases match TRBD1. CDR1 and CDR2 (germline): SGHAT, FQNNGV. This CDR3 has 15 amino acids. V lost 3 bases to trimming and J lost 0 bases; unmatched junction nucleotides: 3.

V is TRBV27 and J is TRBJ1-6; tentatively, D is TRBD1 (6 bases). Trimming stripped 6 bases from V and 3 bases from J, with 12 bases between. This CDR3 is 15 amino acids long. Germline values: CDR1 MNHEY, CDR2 SMNVEV (reference sequence). The CDR3 loop reads CASSGGAYYNSPLHF. The CDR3 bases are TGTGCCAGCAGCGGGGGGGCTTACTATAATTCACCCCTCCACTTT.

Written as DNA, the CDR3 is TGTGCCAGCAGTAGACTAGCTCTCTACGAGCAGTACTTC. Translation gives CASSRLALYEQYF. The V call is TRBV12-3 or TRBV12-4, the J call TRBJ2-7; 7 bases fit TRBD2. This CDR3 is 13 amino acids long. V gave up 5 bases and J gave up 3 bases; unmatched junction bases: 4.

CDR3 in amino acids: CASSLAWTGTQETQYF. CDR3 DNA: TGTGCCAGCAGCTTAGCATGGACAGGGACCCAAGAGACCCAGTACTTC. V and J are TRBV7-2 and TRBJ2-5; 8 bases map to TRBD1. Looked up from germline, CDR1 is SGHTA and CDR2 is FQGNSA. Trimming removed 0 bases from V and 1 base from J; junction bases left unmatched: 4. The CDR3 totals 16 residues.

V and J are TRBV6-5 and TRBJ1-2; no reliable D call. V was clipped by 6 bases and J by 2 bases, with 7 bases between them. CDR1 and CDR2 from the germline V gene are MNHEY and SVGAGI. There are 12 residues in the CDR3. The CDR3 nucleotides read TGTGCCAGCAGGCAATTAAACTATGGCTACACCTTC. Translating it yields CASRQLNYGYTF.

The rearrangement uses TRBV2 and TRBJ2-3; TRBD2 agrees at 7 bases. Germline values: CDR1 SNHLY, CDR2 FYNNEI. The CDR3 covers 14 residues. The trim removed 9 bases at V and 9 bases at J, leaving 15 bases unmatched. The CDR3 protein is CASGGAAGVWTQYF. Written as DNA, the CDR3 is TGTGCCAGTGGAGGTGCCGCGGGGGTTTGGACGCAGTATTTT.

The V call is TRBV29-1, the J call TRBJ1-2; 10 bases are a match to TRBD1. CDR1 SQVTM and CDR2 ANQGSEA come from the germline V gene. The CDR3 runs 13 residues. Trimming took 6 bases from V and 6 from J; bases not matched to a gene: 7. CDR3 sequence reads: CSVTRDRGDGYTF. CDR3 in DNA: TGCAGCGTGACCCGGGACAGGGGAGATGGCTACACCTTC. The whole variable domain, filled in from reference TRBV29-1 and TRBJ1-2, reads SAVISQKPSRDICQRGTSLTIQCQVDSQVTMMFWYRQQPGQSLTLIATANQGSEATYESGFVIDKFPISRPNLTFSTLTVSNMSPEDSSIYLCSVTRDRGDGYTFGSGTRLTVV.

The CDR3 reads CASSHGRTPEKLFF. The CDR3 DNA sequence: TGTGCCAGCAGCCACGGACGTACCCCGGAAAAACTGTTTTTT. This chain uses TRBV5-4 with TRBJ1-4; D is unclear. Germline lookup yields CDR1 SGHNT and CDR2 YYREEE (reference sequence). CDR3 length: 14 residues. Deletions cut 4 bases from V and 8 bases from J, with 15 bases between.

This clone was recorded a few times. The CDR3, as DNA: TGTGCCAGCAGCCTAGATTCACCCCTCCACTTT. It specifies CASSLDSPLHF. The rearrangement uses TRBV7-9 and TRBJ1-6; no clear D gene. The CDR3 extends over 11 amino acids. Deletions cut 5 bases from V and 8 bases from J, with 4 bases between. CDR1 and CDR2 (germline): SEHNR, FQNEAQ (reference sequence).

This chain connects TRBV23-1 to TRBJ1-6; D is uncertain. TRBV23-1 is given ORF status, its function remaining uncertain. Trimming left V 7 bases short and J 5 bases short, with 12 bases between. The CDR3 covers 14 residues. CDR3 in amino acids: CASTPSSDNSPLHF. The CDR3 DNA sequence: TGCGCCAGCACCCCAAGTTCAGATAATTCACCCCTCCACTTT.

The chain employs TRBV7-8 and TRBJ2-7; 8 bases fit TRBD2. The CDR3 loop spans 13 amino acids. After removal of 3 bases from V and 5 bases from J, the junction contained 3 bases not matched to a gene. The germline V gene has CDR1 SGHVS and CDR2 FQNEAQ. DNA for the CDR3: TGTGCCAGCAGCTTGGCGGGAGGAGACGAGCAGTACTTC. This sequence encodes CASSLAGGDEQYF.

This clone was observed once. This chain links TRBV30 with TRBJ2-3; 9 nucleotides match TRBD2. Trimming removed 3 bases from V and 4 bases from J; junction bases left unmatched: 11. CDR1 GTSNPN and CDR2 SVGIG come from the germline V gene (reference sequence). This CDR3 comprises 16 residues. The CDR3 here is CAWRPLGGRAPDTQYF. The DNA of the CDR3 is TGTGCCTGGAGGCCTTTGGGCGGGAGGGCCCCAGATACGCAGTATTTT. Filled out from reference TRBV30 and TRBJ2-3, the complete variable domain reads SQTIHQWPATLVQPVGSPLSLECTVEGTSNPNLYWYRQAAGRGLQLLFYSVGIGQISSEVPQNLSASRPQDRQFILSSKKLLLSDSGFYLCAWRPLGGRAPDTQYFGPGTRLTVL.

The V call is TRBV28, the J call TRBJ2-5; 14 nucleotides line up with TRBD2. The CDR3 is made up of 14 amino acids. Germline-derived CDR1 and CDR2 are MDHEN and SYDVKM. V shed 1 base, J shed 13 bases, and the junction held 5 bases outside the gene matches. The CDR3 region is CASSLSGLAGVRYF. CDR3 bases: TGTGCCAGCAGTTTATCGGGACTAGCGGGAGTAAGGTACTTC.

This rearrangement joins TRBV28 to TRBJ1-1; TRBD1 matches 9 bases. Germline V gene sequence: CDR1 MDHEN, CDR2 SYDVKM. With 8 bases clipped from V and 4 bases from J, the junction kept 17 bases outside the gene matches. This CDR3 has 17 residues. CDR3 nucleotides: TGTGCCAGCCCGCCCGGGGGACACACAGGGGGCATCACTGAAGCTTTCTTT. Encoded protein: CASPPGGHTGGITEAFF.

The rearrangement joins TRBV7-9 to TRBJ1-2; 10 nucleotides match TRBD1. The CDR3 loop spans 15 amino acids. V lost 2 bases to trimming and J lost 7 bases; unmatched junction nucleotides: 7. The germline gives CDR1 SEHNR, CDR2 FQNEAQ (reference sequence). The CDR3 coding sequence is TGTGCCAGCAGCTTACAAGACAGGGGGCACGGTGGCTACACCTTC. This translates into CASSLQDRGHGGYTF.

This clone has a handful of counts. The chain employs TRBV2 and TRBJ2-1; 7 nucleotides align to TRBD1. V lost 6 bases and J lost 2; bases outside the gene matches: 7. The CDR3 sequence is 15 residues long. Per germline, CDR1 SNHLY and CDR2 FYNNEI. The CDR3 is CASSSDRITYNEQFF. The CDR3 DNA reads TGTGCCAGCAGCTCGGACAGGATCACCTACAATGAGCAGTTCTTC.

The rearrangement uses TRBV29-1 and TRBJ1-2; TRBD1 might be the D (5 bases). V was cut by 6 bases and J by 0 bases, with 11 bases left in between. This CDR3 has 13 residues. From germline, CDR1 is SQVTM and CDR2 ANQGSEA. The CDR3 reads CSVTTASNYGYTF. The CDR3 region has the DNA TGCAGCGTGACGACAGCCTCTAACTATGGCTACACCTTC.